Many counts were recorded for the clone carrying this T cell receptor (beta chain). Its antigen is as yet unknown. There are 14 residues in the CDR3. Germline V gene sequence: CDR1 ENHRY, CDR2 SYGVKD. The V gene lost 6 bases and the J gene lost 0 bases, with 9 bases spanning the gap. TCRdb processed the RT-PCR reads anew with MiXCR; each CDR3 protein has one entry. Found here are under 850,000 distinct CDR3 sequences, less than 20% of them singletons; the top ten hold approximately 11%. This sample is part of a study of response to subunit inactivated influenza vaccine. Findings of the study overall: New T cells are recruited in small numbers by each seasonal influenza vaccination, according to the authors' suggestion.

This sample comprised PBMCs from blood, obtained less than 6 days after vaccination. The rearrangement uses TRBV10-3 and TRBJ2-1; D unclear. This receptor was taken from a man between 45 and 60 years old who received an inactivated influenza vaccine. The CDR3 sequence is CAISKDSSYNEQFF. The DNA of the CDR3 is TGTGCCATCAGCAAGGATAGCTCCTACAATGAGCAGTTCTTC.